A selection of T cell receptor beta chains follows, all from one sample in a study of radiation and T cells in renal cell carcinoma. Using immunoSEQ multiplex PCR, the repertoire was profiled, and TCRdb retains in-frame clones only, with some absent. Among roughly 45,000 clones listed, about 82% were seen once. The sample was blood, taken from a patient whose treatment included radiotherapy and nephrectomy. The receptor set was obtained from a woman aged 65 to 85 with renal cell carcinoma. Each CDR3 is given with its conserved first and last residue. The order of the fields is V gene, D gene, CDR3 protein. The D gene is left open where the match is weak.

>TRBV5-8|.
CASSSFSGSYNSPLHF
>TRBV7-9|.
CASSFLPTEAFF
>TRBV2|TRBD1
CASRLGTGQLYGYTF
>TRBV7-3|TRBD1
CASSLTPGTGNGYTF
>TRBV11-3|.
CASSLDRADEQYF
>TRBV20-1|.
CSALGTYGYTF
>TRBV5-4|.
CASSPRVPGRVNNEQFF
>TRBV5-6|TRBD1
CASSWGTGNSKAFF
>TRBV4-1|.
CASSQETGPYEQYF
>TRBV10-3|TRBD2
CAKKRGETYEQYF
>TRBV10-1|TRBD1
CASQGQGLGQFF
>TRBV29-1|TRBD1
CSVAGTGHGYTF
>TRBV5-1|.
CASSPTTFSGNTIYF
>TRBV7-9|.
CASSLPQGNEQYF
>TRBV5-1|.
CASRNGDLRLTDTQYF
>TRBV7-3|TRBD2
CASSPTSGSSYEQYF
>TRBV7-9|.
CASSLGQPTGANVLTF
>TRBV6-5|.
CASSVDGTYGYTF
>TRBV30|.
CAWSTSYEQYF
>TRBV7-9|TRBD1
CASSRTGGGYGYTF
>TRBV5-1|.
CASSLGASQGYEQFF
>TRBV5-1|TRBD2
CASSLLASGSDEQFF
>TRBV29-1|.
CSVGAYGDEQFF
>TRBV29-1|.
CSDWGGLSYNEQFF
>TRBV5-4|TRBD2
CASSSRTSGSGETQYF
>TRBV14|.
CASSQDAWSYTF
>TRBV7-9|TRBD1
CASSVSTGGGEKLFF
>TRBV19|TRBD1
CASSTAQGRHNEQFF
>TRBV29-1|TRBD1
CSVSGTGYEKLFF
>TRBV6-5|.
CASSYLGAADTQYF
>TRBV5-1|.
CASSSGGFEQFF
>TRBV5-1|TRBD1
CASSGQGATEAFF
>TRBV6-1|.
CASSARAFLYF
>TRBV5-1|.
CASSLVRERTDTQYF
>TRBV5-5|TRBD2
CASQLGAGGYNEQFF
>TRBV5-1|.
CASSSLAGGGPGTEAFF
>TRBV2|.
CASRGNNYGYTF
>TRBV19|.
CASSIARLAEAFF
>TRBV2|TRBD1
CASLPWDRGGDTQYF
>TRBV21-1|.
CASSSRDRGRGETQYF
>TRBV5-4|.
CASSPGSVASGANVLTF
>TRBV11-2|TRBD2
CASSLAASGSLFNEQFF
>TRBV18|TRBD2
CASSPSAGVETQYF
>TRBV7-9|TRBD1
CASSPRRTGGREELFF
>TRBV7-8|.
CASSALHAHYGYTF
>TRBV19|TRBD2
CASSVLAGNTGELFF
>TRBV2|.
CASGVQPQETQYF
>TRBV4-3|.
CASSQDVSSETYGNEQFF
>TRBV11-2|.
CASSLGGDQQYF
>TRBV19|.
CASSAVLDSYEQYF